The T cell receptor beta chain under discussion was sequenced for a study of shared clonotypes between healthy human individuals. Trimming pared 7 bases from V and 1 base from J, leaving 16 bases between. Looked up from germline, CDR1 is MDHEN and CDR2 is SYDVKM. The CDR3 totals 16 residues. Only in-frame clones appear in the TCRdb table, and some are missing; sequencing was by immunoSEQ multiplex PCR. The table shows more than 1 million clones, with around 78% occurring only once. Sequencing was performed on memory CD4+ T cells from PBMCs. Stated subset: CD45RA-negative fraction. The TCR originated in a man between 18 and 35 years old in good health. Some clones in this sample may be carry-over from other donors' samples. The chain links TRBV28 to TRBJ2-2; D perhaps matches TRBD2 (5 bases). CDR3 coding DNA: TGTGCCAGCACCCCTTTGCGGGCACAGAACACCGGGGAGCTGTTTTTT. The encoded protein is CASTPLRAQNTGELFF.